The 5 T cell receptor beta chains reported below all come from one sample, sequenced in a study of blood T cells in healthy people across ages. Through a sample-barcoded 5' primer and a J-beta primer mix, a second PCR was run for 7 to 11 cycles. TCRdb analysed the 5' RACE reads with MiXCR anew, one entry per CDR3 protein. This sample has around 1.5 million distinct CDR3 sequences; around 59% occur once, and the top ten carry roughly 7%. Sequenced material: blood. These receptor sequences come from a man between 18 and 29 years old in good health.

The chain couples TRBV28 to TRBJ1-2, with 8 positions matching TRBD1. CDR3 size: 15 residues. CDR1 and CDR2 from the germline V gene are MDHEN and SYDVKM. Trimming removed 5 bases from V and 8 bases from J; junction bases left unmatched: 13. As DNA, the CDR3 is TGTGCCAGCAGTCCTCCTAGGACAGGGAGATACGGCTACACCTTC. This encodes CASSPPRTGRYGYTF.

The rearrangement joins TRBV27 to TRBJ2-5; 7 bases are a match to TRBD2. Germline assignment: CDR1 MNHEY and CDR2 SMNVEV (reference sequence). V lost 6 bases and J lost 2; bases outside the gene matches: 15. This CDR3 spans 17 amino acids. The CDR3 is CASSPGRVGNNQETQYF. DNA of the CDR3: TGTGCCAGCAGCCCAGGGAGGGTCGGTAACAATCAAGAGACCCAGTACTTC.

The chain carries TRBV10-3 and TRBJ2-5; no reliable D call. Germline V gene data show CDR1 as ENHRY and CDR2 as SYGVKD. This CDR3 contains 15 residues. V lost 0 bases to trimming and J lost 1 base, with 9 bases between them. The CDR3 loop reads CAISESAGRQETQYF. The DNA for the CDR3 is TGTGCCATCAGTGAGTCGGCCGGTCGCCAAGAGACCCAGTACTTC.

This chain uses TRBV7-9 with TRBJ1-4, with D possibly being TRBD1 (5 bases). This CDR3 has 13 residues. V lost 10 bases to trimming and J lost 7 bases, with 16 bases between them. Germline V lookup: CDR1 SEHNR, CDR2 FQNEAQ (reference sequence). The CDR3 coding sequence is TGTGCCACCACGACAGAAGTTGGTGAAAAACTGTTTTTT. It translates to CATTTEVGEKLFF.

The chain is built from TRBV12-3 or TRBV12-4 and TRBJ2-5; the D gene is possibly TRBD1 (5 bases). The V gene lost 7 bases and the J gene lost 0 bases, with 9 bases spanning the gap. The CDR3 extends over 13 amino acids. CDR3 residues: CASTQDNQETQYF. DNA of the CDR3: TGTGCCAGCACCCAGGACAACCAAGAGACCCAGTACTTC.